Here is one TCR beta chain with its context. The germline CDR1 and CDR2 sequences are MNHNS and SASEGT. The CDR3 consists of 14 residues. V dropped 10 bases and J dropped 1 base, with 11 bases sitting between them. The data were obtained in a study of blood T cells in healthy people across ages. Primed by a sample-barcoded 5' primer and a J-beta primer mix, a second PCR proceeded for 7 to 11 cycles. In TCRdb, the 5' RACE reads were re-called with MiXCR into one record per CDR3 protein. This sample has around 800,000 distinct CDR3 sequences; 53% occur once, and the top ten carry about 38%. Source material: blood. The chain recombines TRBV6-1 with TRBJ2-6; D might be TRBD1 (7 bases). The origin of this receptor is a man older than 75 in good health. DNA for the CDR3: TGTGCCACCGCGGGACAGTCTGGGGCCAACGTCCTGACTTTC. Translation: CATAGQSGANVLTF.